Listed here are 26 T cell receptor beta chains from one sample, sequenced in a study of cytotoxic CD8 clonotypes in ibrutinib-treated CLL. The table came from immunoSEQ multiplex PCR; TCRdb's copy has only in-frame clones and leaves some out. The sample records some 150,000 clones, 80% being singletons. The sequenced sample was PBMCs, obtained after 36 months of ibrutinib treatment. The receptors were gathered from a human donor with chronic lymphocytic leukemia.

The chain carries TRBV2 and TRBJ2-5, with D perhaps matching TRBD2 (7 bases). Germline values: CDR1 SNHLY, CDR2 FYNNEI. Trimming cost V 6 bases and J 4 bases, with 9 bases left between them. The CDR3 contains 12 residues. The CDR3 DNA reads as TGTGCCAGCAGAGGGGGGGGAGAGACCCAGTACTTC. This translates into CASRGGGETQYF.

Details on this clone: Distinct nucleotide sequences in the sample also encode this CDR3. This chain joins TRBV10-3 and TRBJ2-7; unclear D gene. The CDR3 is 13 amino acids. Trimming removed 0 bases from V and 3 bases from J, with 6 bases in between. In germline, CDR1 is ENHRY, CDR2 SYGVKD. CDR3 amino acids: CAISESRDYEQYF. The DNA of the CDR3 is TGTGCCATCAGTGAGTCAAGGGACTACGAGCAGTACTTC.

This rearrangement joins TRBV29-1 to TRBJ2-7, with D possibly matching TRBD2 (5 bases). The CDR3 consists of 14 residues. Germline CDR1 and CDR2: SQVTM and ANQGSEA. Trimming pared 4 bases from V and 3 bases from J, leaving 16 bases between. The CDR3 sequence: CSVVPGWNDYEQYF. In nucleotides, the CDR3 is TGCAGCGTTGTCCCGGGGTGGAACGACTACGAGCAGTACTTC.

The chain employs TRBV30 and TRBJ1-1; no clear D. The germline V gene encodes CDR1 GTSNPN and CDR2 SVGIG (reference sequence). Trimming cost V 2 bases and J 8 bases, with 15 bases left between them. CDR3 length: 13 amino acids. The CDR3 bases are TGTGCCTGGAGTTTGATGTGGCGGAGCGAAGCTTTCTTT. Amino acids: CAWSLMWRSEAFF.

In nucleotides, the CDR3 is TGTGCCAGTAGGGACTTCGGGGGTTCTAATGAAAAACTGTTTTTT. Protein: CASRDFGGSNEKLFF. J is TRBJ1-4 and V is TRBV19; weak D call: TRBD1 (5 bases). CDR3 length equals 15 residues. The V and J ends lost 6 bases and 3 bases respectively, with 14 bases between them. The germline V gene encodes CDR1 LNHDA and CDR2 SQIVND (reference sequence). Full variable domain (remainder filled in from reference TRBV19 and TRBJ1-4): DGGITQSPKYLFRKEGQNVTLSCEQNLNHDAMYWYRQDPGQGLRLIYYSQIVNDFQKGDIAEGYSVSREKKESFPLTVTSAQKNPTAFYLCASRDFGGSNEKLFFGSGTQLSVL.

The chain has TRBV6-1 and TRBJ2-1; D is uncertain. Germline CDR1 is MNHNS and CDR2 is SASEGT. This CDR3 has 13 residues. V lost 3 bases, J lost 7 bases, and 10 bases lay in between. CDR3 in DNA: TGTGCCAGCAGTGAGTACCCTTCGAATGAGCAGTTCTTC. Translated: CASSEYPSNEQFF.

This clone was seen a few times. J is TRBJ1-1 and V is TRBV5-1; D unresolved. The CDR3 has 12 residues. V was pared by 4 bases and J by 4 bases, with 8 bases between. Per the germline V gene, CDR1 is SGHRS and CDR2 is YFSETQ. The CDR3 nucleotides read TGCGCCAGCAGCCAGGACCTCACTGAAGCTTTCTTT. The encoded protein is CASSQDLTEAFF.

The chain uses TRBV11-3 and TRBJ2-3, with 9 nucleotides matching TRBD1. The CDR3 spans 16 residues. With V trimmed by 5 bases and J by 3 bases, 9 bases remained unmatched. Germline V gives CDR1 SGHNT, CDR2 YENEEA. CDR3 loop: CASSHGTGTHTDTQYF. CDR3 in DNA: TGTGCCAGCAGCCATGGGACAGGGACCCATACAGATACGCAGTATTTT.

The chain employs TRBV30 and TRBJ1-2; D is possibly TRBD1 (6 bases). Deletions cut 1 base from V and 1 base from J, with 10 bases between. Germline CDR1 and CDR2: GTSNPN and SVGIG (reference sequence). CDR3 length equals 14 residues. The CDR3 nucleotides are TGTGCCTGGAGTGAACAGGGACTTAACTATGGCTACACCTTC. Protein sequence: CAWSEQGLNYGYTF.

The V gene is TRBV20-1, the J gene TRBJ1-1; D is perhaps TRBD1 (5 bases). There are 10 residues in the CDR3. Deletions cut 7 bases from V and 10 bases from J, with 13 bases between. In germline, CDR1 is DFQATT, CDR2 SNEGSKA (reference sequence). The CDR3 loop reads CSGGGLGAFF. CDR3 nucleotides: TGCAGTGGGGGGGGTTTGGGAGCTTTCTTT.

This clone has more than one count but fewer than ten. V is TRBV5-5 and J is TRBJ1-2; a possible D gene is TRBD1 (5 bases). Trimming pared 9 bases from V and 3 bases from J, leaving 15 bases between. The CDR3 runs 13 residues. Germline assignment: CDR1 SGHKS and CDR2 YYEKEE (reference sequence). The chain's CDR3 is CATGQGFDYGYTF. The CDR3 DNA is TGTGCCACAGGACAAGGGTTTGACTATGGCTACACCTTC.

The V and J genes are TRBV9 and TRBJ2-1, with 10 bases that match TRBD2. This CDR3 has 16 residues. V shed 0 bases and J 6 bases; nucleotides not matched to a gene: 6. CDR1 and CDR2 from the germline V gene are SGDLS and YYNGEE. As DNA, the CDR3 is TGTGCCAGCAGCGTAGAACCTAGCGGGAGTGTCAATGAGCAGTTCTTC. Translation: CASSVEPSGSVNEQFF.

CDR3 amino acids: CAWSVGQMNTEAFF. The CDR3 DNA reads as TGTGCCTGGAGTGTCGGACAAATGAACACTGAAGCTTTCTTT. This chain connects TRBV30 to TRBJ1-1, with D possibly matching TRBD1 (5 bases). Germline CDR1 GTSNPN, CDR2 SVGIG (reference sequence). Trimming took off 0 bases at V and 0 bases at J, with 8 bases between the two ends. The CDR3 is 14 residues long.

There are a few counts of this clone. The V and J genes are TRBV27 and TRBJ2-7; 8 bases fit TRBD2. Germline values: CDR1 MNHEY, CDR2 SMNVEV (reference sequence). The junction had 3 bases not matched to a gene; V was cut back by 2 bases and J by 3 bases. This CDR3 has 14 amino acids. The CDR3 coding sequence is TGTGCCAGCAGTTTAGCGGGGGGCCTCTACGAGCAGTACTTC. As protein: CASSLAGGLYEQYF.

The chain couples TRBV9 to TRBJ2-1; 8 bases fit TRBD2. Germline CDR1 and CDR2: SGDLS and YYNGEE. V lost 4 bases and J lost 4; bases outside the gene matches: 4. The CDR3 covers 14 residues. CDR3 sequence: CASSKRESYNEQFF. The CDR3, as DNA: TGTGCCAGCAGCAAGCGGGAGTCTTACAATGAGCAGTTCTTC.

The chain recombines TRBV19 with TRBJ2-7, with 11 bases aligning to TRBD2. This CDR3 is 14 amino acids long. J lost 7 bases, V lost 3 bases, and 5 bases had no gene match. CDR1 and CDR2 (germline): LNHDA, SQIVND (reference sequence). CDR3 bases: TGTGCCAGTAGTATTCTAGCGGGAGGTCAGGAGCAGTACTTC. Its protein product is CASSILAGGQEQYF.

The chain links TRBV5-4 to TRBJ1-2, with D perhaps matching TRBD1 (5 bases). V lost 4 bases, J lost 2 bases, and 15 bases lay in between. The CDR3 sequence is 15 residues long. Germline assignment: CDR1 SGHNT and CDR2 YYREEE (reference sequence). DNA of the CDR3: TGTGCCAGCAGCAGCCACCTGACAGAAAACTATGGCTACACCTTC. Protein: CASSSHLTENYGYTF.

The table lists this clone with a count of one. The chain employs TRBV7-3 and TRBJ2-2; 10 nucleotides align to TRBD1. CDR1 and CDR2 (germline): SGHTA, FQGTGA. The CDR3 extends over 15 amino acids. The junction had 6 bases not matched to a gene; V was cut back by 5 bases and J by 6 bases. The CDR3 coding sequence is TGTGCCAGCAGCCCTGGGACAGGGGTAGCCGGGGAGCTGTTTTTT. Protein product: CASSPGTGVAGELFF.

The V and J genes are TRBV7-6 and TRBJ1-4, with D maybe TRBD1 (5 bases). The V end lost 0 bases, the J end lost 6 bases, and 14 bases lay between the germline ends. Germline CDR1 is SGHVS and CDR2 is FNYEAQ. The CDR3 is made up of 16 amino acids. Here the CDR3 reads CASSLARGRKHEKLFF. DNA for the CDR3: TGTGCCAGCAGCTTAGCTCGGGGCAGGAAACATGAAAAACTGTTTTTT.

The rearrangement links TRBV19 to TRBJ1-2; D gene ambiguous. V lost 5 bases, J lost 6 bases, and 13 bases lay in between. CDR3 length: 13 amino acids. Per the germline V gene, CDR1 is LNHDA and CDR2 is SQIVND (reference sequence). The chain's CDR3 is CASSYSRPDGYTF. The CDR3 DNA sequence: TGTGCCAGTAGTTATAGTCGGCCGGATGGCTACACCTTC. Full variable domain (rest looked up from reference TRBV19 and TRBJ1-2): DGGITQSPKYLFRKEGQNVTLSCEQNLNHDAMYWYRQDPGQGLRLIYYSQIVNDFQKGDIAEGYSVSREKKESFPLTVTSAQKNPTAFYLCASSYSRPDGYTFGSGTRLTVV.

The CDR3 coding sequence is TGTGCCAGCAGCAAAGAAGAAACGGGAGGGCCTGACAAAAACATTCAGTACTTC. Residues: CASSKEETGGPDKNIQYF. This rearrangement joins TRBV21-1 to TRBJ2-4; the table gives TRBD2 as D, unverified against the DNA. TRBV21-1 is a pseudogene locus. CDR3 size: 18 residues.

This clone turned up a few times. J is TRBJ1-2 and V is TRBV18; tentative D call: TRBD1 (6 bases). V was shortened by 3 bases and J by 5 bases, with 13 bases between the two germline ends. The CDR3 is 14 residues long. CDR1 KGHSH and CDR2 LQKENI come from the germline V gene. The CDR3 DNA is TGTGCCAGCTCACCCCCCGGGGGCGCTTATGGCTACACCTTC. This codes for CASSPPGGAYGYTF.

This chain uses TRBV29-1 with TRBJ1-5; 9 nucleotides agree with TRBD1. The CDR3 has 17 residues. The J segment lost 4 bases and the V segment lost 6 bases, leaving 16 bases of the junction unmatched. Germline CDR1 and CDR2: SQVTM and ANQGSEA. CDR3 DNA: TGCAGCGTCAGGACAGGGGTTCTAGGGGGCCGGAATCAGCCCCAGCATTTT. This encodes CSVRTGVLGGRNQPQHF.

The rearrangement joins TRBV5-8 to TRBJ1-4; 7 nucleotides line up with TRBD1. J lost 12 bases, V lost 4 bases, and 15 bases had no gene match. Germline values: CDR1 SGHTS, CDR2 YDEGEE. The CDR3 covers 15 residues. This chain's CDR3 is CASSQVPGQYRELFF. CDR3 coding DNA: TGTGCCAGCAGCCAAGTCCCGGGACAGTATAGGGAACTGTTTTTT. The full variable domain, rest sourced from reference TRBV5-8 and TRBJ1-4, is EAGVTQSPTHLIKTRGQQATLRCSPISGHTSVYWYQQALGLGLQFLLWYDEGEERNRGNFPPRFSGRQFPNYSSELNVNALELEDSALYLCASSQVPGQYRELFFGSGTQLSVL.

The chain uses TRBV4-2 and TRBJ1-4; D gene unclear. The V end lost 1 base, the J end lost 0 bases, and 9 bases lay between the germline ends. CDR3 size: 16 residues. CDR1 is LGHNA, CDR2 YNFKEQ, per germline. DNA of the CDR3: TGTGCCAGCAGCCAAGTGGAGGGTGCAACTAATGAAAAACTGTTTTTT. Protein: CASSQVEGATNEKLFF.

J is TRBJ1-4 and V is TRBV7-2; the D gene is possibly TRBD1 (5 bases). CDR3 length equals 14 residues. Germline V gene lookup returns CDR1 SGHTA and CDR2 FQGNSA. V was cut by 0 bases and J by 7 bases, with 9 bases left in between. This CDR3 is CASSLAPGPEKLFF. The CDR3 DNA reads TGTGCCAGCAGCTTAGCGCCAGGGCCTGAAAAACTGTTTTTT. Combining the CDR3 with reference TRBV7-2 and TRBJ1-4 gives the whole variable domain GAGVSQSPSNKVTEKGKDVELRCDPISGHTALYWYRQSLGQGLEFLIYFQGNSAPDKSGLPSDRFSAERTGGSVSTLTIQRTQQEDSAVYLCASSLAPGPEKLFFGSGTQLSVL.